Each of the 28 T cell receptor beta chains below was sequenced from the same sample in a study of spatial heterogeneity in lung cancer. No antigens are known for them. Time point meaning: sample taken at primary tumor resection. Via MiXCR, TCRdb re-called the 5' RACE reads, giving one row per CDR3 protein. The table has over 15,000 distinct CDR3 sequences, roughly 7.1% seen once. Study-wide points: In tumors, expanded intratumoral alpha and beta TCR counts tracked mutation counts.

Here the sequenced sample was lung tumor tissue, taken at surgery. These receptors were obtained from a female donor with early-stage non-small cell lung cancer.

This clonotype occurred many times. Since it is a stray read in a library aimed at alpha chains, this beta chain has a size that is not meaningful. This chain connects TRBV18 to TRBJ1-3; 9 bases are a match to TRBD1. This CDR3 spans 14 amino acids. Germline CDR1 KGHSH, CDR2 LQKENI. J lost 3 bases, V lost 5 bases, and 2 bases had no gene match. The CDR3 loop is CASSAGQGGNTIYF. The DNA for the CDR3 is TGTGCCAGCTCAGCGGGACAGGGTGGAAACACCATATATTTT.

This clonotype has a count of ten or more. A library prepared for alpha chains yielded this beta chain as an off-target read; its size is of little meaning. The V gene is TRBV12-3 or TRBV12-4, the J gene TRBJ2-3; 9 nucleotides match TRBD1. With 5 bases clipped from V and 4 bases from J, the junction kept 10 bases outside the gene matches. This CDR3 spans 16 amino acids. CDR3 sequence: CASSPPEGQGPDTQYF. The CDR3 bases are TGTGCCAGCAGTCCCCCGGAGGGACAGGGCCCAGATACGCAGTATTTT.

This clonotype has just a few counts. This beta chain came through as a stray read in a library set up for alpha chains, and its size says little. The chain uses TRBV7-9 and TRBJ1-2; no definite D call. Germline CDR1 SEHNR, CDR2 FQNEAQ (reference sequence). The V and J ends lost 5 bases and 4 bases respectively, with 11 bases between them. CDR3 length: 13 amino acids. CDR3 loop: CASSPPVVYGYTF. For the CDR3, the DNA is TGTGCCAGCAGCCCCCCCGTTGTCTATGGCTACACCTTC. The variable domain in full, completed from reference TRBV7-9 and TRBJ1-2, reads DTGVSQNPRHKITKRGQNVTFRCDPISEHNRLYWYRQTLGQGPEFLTYFQNEAQLEKSRLLSDRFSAERPKGSFSTLEIQRTEQGDSAMYLCASSPPVVYGYTFGSGTRLTVV.

Notes on this clonotype: This beta chain lies outside the target of a library built for alpha chains; its clone size means little. V and J are TRBV9 and TRBJ1-1, with TRBD1 as a possible D gene (6 bases). The CDR3 totals 13 residues. Germline CDR1 SGDLS, CDR2 YYNGEE. V was clipped by 4 bases and J by 1 base, with 8 bases between them. The CDR3 sequence: CASSLQGNTEAFF. CDR3 nucleotides: TGTGCCAGCAGCCTACAGGGGAACACTGAAGCTTTCTTT.

This clonotype was recorded at least ten times. Within a library made for alpha chains, this beta chain is off target, and its count is uninformative. This chain joins TRBV7-2 and TRBJ2-7; 11 bases are shared with TRBD1. The germline gives CDR1 SGHTA, CDR2 FQGNSA. This CDR3 is built from 14 residues. The junction had 2 bases not matched to a gene; V was cut back by 5 bases and J by 2 bases. In DNA, the CDR3 is TGTGCCAGCAGCCGGGACAGGGGGGCCTACGAGCAGTACTTC. Amino acid sequence: CASSRDRGAYEQYF.

Details on this clonotype: This beta chain is an off-target read within a library intended for alpha chains, so its frequency means little. This chain joins TRBV5-4 and TRBJ1-2; D unresolved. This CDR3 comprises 13 residues. V lost 2 bases and J 7 bases, leaving 12 bases between the germline ends. CDR1 and CDR2 from the germline V gene are SGHNT and YYREEE (reference sequence). The CDR3 sequence is CASSFPPGFGYTF. The CDR3 coding sequence is TGTGCCAGCAGCTTCCCGCCTGGGTTTGGCTACACCTTC.

This clonotype was found a few times. A library prepared for alpha chains yielded this beta chain as an off-target read; its size is of little meaning. The chain combines TRBV7-3 with TRBJ2-3; D may be TRBD1 or TRBD2 (5 bases each). This CDR3 is 14 amino acids long. Per the germline V gene, CDR1 is SGHTA and CDR2 is FQGTGA. Trimming cost V 3 bases and J 2 bases, with 9 bases left between them. The CDR3 bases are TGTGCCAGCAGCTTCGGGGCCGACACAGATACGCAGTATTTT. Amino acid sequence: CASSFGADTDTQYF. Drawing the rest from reference TRBV7-3 and TRBJ2-3, the complete variable domain is GAGVSQTPSNKVTEKGKYVELRCDPISGHTALYWYRQSLGQGPEFLIYFQGTGAADDSGLPNDRFFAVRPEGSVSTLKIQRTERGDSAVYLCASSFGADTDTQYFGPGTRLTVL.

The table lists this clonotype with many counts. Found in a library prepared for alpha chains, this beta chain is an off-target read, and its abundance has little meaning. The V call is TRBV27, the J call TRBJ1-6; TRBD1 matches 7 bases. The CDR3 totals 17 residues. Germline V CDR1 and CDR2: MNHEY, SMNVEV (reference sequence). V lost 8 bases to trimming and J lost 7 bases; unmatched junction nucleotides: 17. The DNA for the CDR3 is TGTGCCAGCCGCAATTTCGGAGGGGGCTCGGGGAATTCACCCCTCCACTTT. Translation gives CASRNFGGGSGNSPLHF.

This clonotype was detected many times. This beta chain is a stray read from a library made for alpha chains; its abundance is not meaningful. This chain links TRBV2 with TRBJ2-3; the D gene is possibly TRBD2 (7 bases). Germline-derived CDR1 and CDR2 are SNHLY and FYNNEI. The CDR3 extends over 13 amino acids. V shed 8 bases and J shed 4 bases, with 13 bases lying between them. In DNA, the CDR3 is TGTGCCAGCGTATGGGGGGGCCCAGATACGCAGTATTTT. Its translation: CASVWGGPDTQYF.

This clonotype was found many times. This beta chain is an off-target read within a library intended for alpha chains, so its frequency means little. This chain connects TRBV6-5 to TRBJ1-1; D unresolved. The CDR3 has 11 residues. Trimming pared 6 bases from V and 3 bases from J, leaving 5 bases between. Germline CDR1 MNHEY, CDR2 SVGAGI. The CDR3 here is CASSADTEAFF. CDR3 in DNA: TGTGCCAGCAGCGCCGACACTGAAGCTTTCTTT.

Notes on this clonotype: This beta chain lies outside the target of a library built for alpha chains; its clone size means little. The chain combines TRBV7-3 with TRBJ2-3; 11 bases fit TRBD2. CDR1 SGHTA and CDR2 FQGTGA come from the germline V gene. Trimming cost V 5 bases and J 4 bases; bases outside gene matches: 8. The CDR3 consists of 16 residues. Here the CDR3 reads CASSLQVAGGPDTQYF. The CDR3 region has the DNA TGTGCCAGCAGCCTCCAGGTAGCGGGGGGGCCAGATACGCAGTATTTT.

This clonotype was counted at least ten times. A library prepared for alpha chains yielded this beta chain as an off-target read; its size is of little meaning. The genes are TRBV5-1 and TRBJ1-4; D call uncertain. Germline CDR1 is SGHRS and CDR2 is YFSETQ. Trimming removed 0 bases at V and 1 base at J, with 4 bases between. The CDR3 covers 14 residues. CDR3 in amino acids: CASSLGGTNEKLFF. As DNA, the CDR3 is TGCGCCAGCAGCTTGGGAGGAACTAATGAAAAACTGTTTTTT.

This clonotype was seen many times. This beta chain came through as a stray read in a library set up for alpha chains, and its size says little. The rearrangement uses TRBV27 and TRBJ1-1, with a weak D call TRBD1 (5 bases). In germline, CDR1 is MNHEY, CDR2 SMNVEV (reference sequence). Trimming removed 4 bases at V and 3 bases at J, with 9 bases between. The CDR3 has 13 amino acids. CDR3 sequence (DNA): TGTGCCAGCAGTTCCCGGGGGTACACTGAAGCTTTCTTT. This encodes CASSSRGYTEAFF.

This clonotype is deemed medium-sized. For a library built for alpha chains, this beta chain is a stray read; little rests on its size. V gene TRBV2 combines with J gene TRBJ2-1; 11 bases fit TRBD2. V was clipped by 8 bases and J by 6 bases; unmatched bases: 6. In germline, CDR1 is SNHLY, CDR2 FYNNEI. The CDR3 extends over 14 amino acids. In DNA form, the CDR3 reads TGTGCCAGCGGGGGGACTAGCGGATCCAATGAGCAGTTCTTC. Residues: CASGGTSGSNEQFF. Looking up the rest from reference TRBV2 and TRBJ2-1 gives the full variable domain: EPEVTQTPSHQVTQMGQEVILRCVPISNHLYFYWYRQILGQKVEFLVSFYNNEISEKSEIFDDQFSVERPDGSNFTLKIRSTKLEDSAMYFCASGGTSGSNEQFFGPGTRLTVL.

On this clonotype itself: This beta chain came through as a stray read in a library set up for alpha chains, and its size says little. The chain carries TRBV20-1 and TRBJ1-5; the match to TRBD1 covers 7 bases. Per germline, CDR1 DFQATT and CDR2 SNEGSKA (reference sequence). The J segment lost 0 bases and the V segment lost 5 bases, leaving 13 bases of the junction unmatched. This CDR3 has 17 residues. For the CDR3, the DNA is TGCAGTGCTTATGTCCGGCAGGGGGGGAGTAGCAATCAGCCCCAGCATTTT. It yields the protein CSAYVRQGGSSNQPQHF.

This clonotype has ten or more counts. As an off-target read in a library built for alpha chains, this beta chain has a frequency of little significance. The chain combines TRBV5-5 with TRBJ1-2; D is possibly TRBD1 (5 bases). V was trimmed by 3 bases and J by 4 bases, leaving 22 bases between them. Germline V lookup: CDR1 SGHKS, CDR2 YYEKEE (reference sequence). This CDR3 contains 17 residues. The CDR3 protein is CASSSEPFAQGGYGYTF. The CDR3 coding sequence is TGTGCCAGCAGCTCAGAGCCCTTCGCTCAGGGAGGCTATGGCTACACCTTC.

As regards this clonotype: This beta chain lies outside the target of a library built for alpha chains; its clone size means little. In nucleotides, the CDR3 is TGTGCCATCAGTGACCTACAGGGAACTAATGAAAAACTGTTTTTT. It specifies CAISDLQGTNEKLFF. The V call is TRBV10-3, the J call TRBJ1-4, with D maybe TRBD1 (6 bases). The CDR3 consists of 15 residues. The V end was cut by 3 bases, the J end by 1 base, with 9 bases between. Germline CDR1 is ENHRY and CDR2 is SYGVKD.

Concerning this clonotype: Being off target in a library aimed at alpha chains, this beta chain has a size of little meaning. This chain uses TRBV6-1 with TRBJ1-5; D is undetermined. Germline CDR1 is MNHNS and CDR2 is SASEGT. The V gene lost 7 bases and the J gene lost 3 bases, with 13 bases spanning the gap. The CDR3 runs to 14 residues. For the CDR3, the DNA is TGTGCCAGCATTTTAATGGGGTCCAATCAGCCCCAGCATTTT. Its translation: CASILMGSNQPQHF.

This clonotype has ten or more counts. This beta chain appears as a stray read in a library generated for alpha chains; its size is not informative. The chain carries TRBV6-1 and TRBJ1-1, with D unclear. The germline gives CDR1 MNHNS, CDR2 SASEGT. The CDR3 sequence is 13 residues long. V dropped 4 bases and J dropped 1 base, with 7 bases sitting between them. This CDR3 reads CASSAEPNTEAFF. CDR3 DNA sequence: TGTGCCAGCAGTGCCGAGCCGAACACTGAAGCTTTCTTT.

This clonotype has at least ten counts. For a library built for alpha chains, this beta chain is a stray read; little rests on its size. The chain recombines TRBV10-3 with TRBJ2-5, with 9 bases fitting TRBD1. The CDR3 runs to 13 residues. Trimming removed 7 bases from V and 5 bases from J; junction bases left unmatched: 5. Germline V gives CDR1 ENHRY, CDR2 SYGVKD. CDR3 in DNA: TGTGCCATCAAGAGGGACAGGGAGGAGACCCAGTACTTC. Its protein product is CAIKRDREETQYF.

Sample share makes this clonotype medium-sized. This beta chain is a stray read from a library made for alpha chains; its abundance is not meaningful. The V call is TRBV12-3 or TRBV12-4, the J call TRBJ1-5; TRBD1 might be the D (6 bases). This CDR3 is 13 amino acids long. V was trimmed by 7 bases and J by 6 bases, leaving 13 bases between them. CDR3 protein: CASTGQSAQPQHF. The DNA for the CDR3 is TGTGCCAGCACTGGACAGTCGGCTCAGCCCCAGCATTTT.

This clonotype was counted ten times or more. This beta chain represents an off-target read in a library built for alpha chains; its size is of limited meaning. The chain has TRBV5-6 and TRBJ1-2; the D gene is possibly TRBD1 (6 bases). With 4 bases removed from V and 0 bases from J, the gap between germline ends came to 16 bases. CDR3 length equals 16 residues. Looked up from germline, CDR1 is SGHDT and CDR2 is YYEEEE. This CDR3 is CASSRQDLATNYGYTF. CDR3 in DNA: TGTGCCAGCAGCCGACAGGATCTCGCGACTAACTATGGCTACACCTTC.

This clonotype is termed medium-sized. This beta chain slipped into a library made for alpha chains as a stray read, so its size is not meaningful. V gene TRBV5-1 combines with J gene TRBJ2-2; D is uncertain. The CDR3 length is 14 residues. The germline V and J ends were trimmed by 4 bases and 4 bases, with 11 bases remaining between them. Germline V gene lookup returns CDR1 SGHRS and CDR2 YFSETQ. The CDR3 DNA is TGCGCCAGCAGCGCGACCCCGTTCACCGGGGAGCTGTTTTTT. The encoded protein is CASSATPFTGELFF. Filled out from reference TRBV5-1 and TRBJ2-2, the complete variable domain reads KAGVTQTPRYLIKTRGQQVTLSCSPISGHRSVSWYQQTPGQGLQFLFEYFSETQRNKGNFPGRFSGRQFSNSRSEMNVSTLELGDSALYLCASSATPFTGELFFGEGSRLTVL.

A remark on this clonotype: Within a library made for alpha chains, this beta chain is off target, and its count is uninformative. The chain recombines TRBV5-6 with TRBJ2-2; a weak D match, TRBD2 (7 bases). Germline V lookup: CDR1 SGHDT, CDR2 YYEEEE. This CDR3 comprises 15 residues. V lost 2 bases, J lost 7 bases, and 15 bases lay in between. CDR3 loop: CASSFGGLFDGELFF. CDR3 DNA: TGTGCCAGCAGCTTCGGGGGGCTGTTCGACGGGGAGCTGTTTTTT.

This clonotype was seen repeatedly, ten times or more. A library made for alpha chains picked up this beta chain off target, so its size means little. The chain has TRBV12-3 or TRBV12-4 and TRBJ1-2; 10 bases align to TRBD1. The CDR3 has 16 amino acids. With V trimmed by 6 bases and J by 2 bases, 9 bases remained unmatched. The CDR3 DNA reads TGTGCCAGCAGGCCTCCTAGGACAGGGGGGAACTATGGCTACACCTTC. It specifies CASRPPRTGGNYGYTF.

This clonotype was counted between two and nine times. In a library made to pick up alpha chains, this beta chain is a stray read with a size that means little. The V gene is TRBV4-2, the J gene TRBJ2-1; D is undetermined. The ends were cut back, 0 bases at V and 7 bases at J, with 7 bases in the middle. This CDR3 has 13 amino acids. Germline V gene data show CDR1 as LGHNA and CDR2 as YNFKEQ. DNA for the CDR3: TGTGCCAGCAGCCAAGATGTGGGTAATGAGCAGTTCTTC. Its protein is CASSQDVGNEQFF.

In its sample, this clonotype was seen a few times. This beta chain is off target for a library built for alpha chains, so its abundance means little. The genes are TRBV11-2 and TRBJ2-4; D could derive from TRBD1 or TRBD2 (6 bases each). Per germline, CDR1 SGHAT and CDR2 FQNNGV. This CDR3 contains 16 residues. V was trimmed by 1 base and J by 0 bases, leaving 10 bases between them. The CDR3 DNA reads as TGTGCCAGCAGCTTAGTCGGGGGCCCAGCCAAAAACATTCAGTACTTC. Its translation is CASSLVGGPAKNIQYF.

This clonotype was detected only a few times. This beta chain is an unintended read in a library built for alpha chains; its size means little. The chain links TRBV5-6 to TRBJ2-7; the D call may be TRBD1 or TRBD2 (6 bases each). Trimming removed 4 bases from V and 0 bases from J, with 14 bases in between. The length of the CDR3 is 15 residues. Germline lookup yields CDR1 SGHDT and CDR2 YYEEEE. CDR3 sequence: CASSIGGGSSYEQYF. The CDR3 DNA follows: TGTGCCAGCAGCATAGGAGGGGGGAGCTCCTACGAGCAGTACTTC.